The 8 T cell receptor beta chains below were found in one sample sequenced in a study of blood T cell repertoires in COVID-19. Produced via immunoSEQ multiplex PCR; TCRdb's table is partial and in-frame only. The profile shows roughly 220,000 clones, about 86% of them singletons. Specimen: PBMCs or T cells enriched from blood (not recorded which). The receptors here all came from a woman in her forties with acute COVID-19.

V gene TRBV28 combines with J gene TRBJ1-3; possible D gene TRBD1, 6 bases. V was cut by 5 bases and J by 0 bases, with 11 bases left in between. CDR1 is MDHEN, CDR2 SYDVKM, per germline. This CDR3 region has 15 residues. CDR3 amino acids: CASSLGQHSGNTIYF. Written as DNA, the CDR3 is TGTGCCAGCAGTCTCGGACAGCACTCTGGAAACACCATATATTTT.

The gene calls are TRBV2 and TRBJ2-7, with TRBD2 identical over 8 bases. Germline-derived CDR1 and CDR2 are SNHLY and FYNNEI. J gave up 6 bases and V 9 bases, and 16 bases lay outside the gene matches. The CDR3 runs 15 residues. CDR3 amino acids: CASDGGARFASEQYF. The CDR3, as DNA: TGTGCCAGTGACGGGGGGGCTCGGTTCGCAAGCGAGCAGTACTTC.

The chain combines TRBV24-1 with TRBJ2-7; 12 bases fit TRBD2. The CDR3 covers 16 residues. Losses at the gene ends were 1 base for V and 5 bases for J; bases not matched to a gene: 5. Germline V gene data show CDR1 as KGHDR and CDR2 as SFDVKD. This CDR3 reads CATSDLTSSGRDEQYF. As DNA, the CDR3 is TGTGCCACCAGTGATTTAACGTCTAGCGGGAGGGACGAGCAGTACTTC.

The genes are TRBV9 and TRBJ2-1; 12 nucleotides align to TRBD2. The CDR3 is 18 amino acids. Per germline, CDR1 SGDLS and CDR2 YYNGEE. Trimming at V came to 1 base and at J to 3 bases, leaving 8 bases not matched to a gene. The CDR3, as DNA: TGTGCCAGCAGCGTACCGCGACTAGCGGGAGTTGACTACAATGAGCAGTTCTTC. This gives the protein CASSVPRLAGVDYNEQFF.

The chain combines TRBV6-5 with TRBJ2-7; 9 bases map to TRBD1. CDR1 MNHEY and CDR2 SVGAGI come from the germline V gene. CDR3 length: 13 amino acids. The V gene end was trimmed by 6 bases and the J gene end by 3 bases; junction bases not matched to a gene: 3. CDR3 region: CASRDRGNYEQYF. In DNA form, the CDR3 reads TGTGCCAGCAGAGACAGGGGGAACTACGAGCAGTACTTC.

This clone was picked up one time. J is TRBJ2-5 and V is TRBV2; 7 positions match TRBD2. Germline loops: CDR1 SNHLY, CDR2 FYNNEI. The junction had 3 bases not matched to a gene; V was cut back by 7 bases and J by 1 base. The CDR3 extends over 13 amino acids. CDR3 region: CASTPSGQETQYF. CDR3 in DNA: TGTGCCAGCACTCCTAGCGGCCAAGAGACCCAGTACTTC.

The chain is built from TRBV9 and TRBJ2-5; 9 bases map to TRBD2. After removal of 2 bases from V and 5 bases from J, the junction contained 1 base not matched to a gene. The length of the CDR3 is 13 residues. In germline, CDR1 is SGDLS, CDR2 YYNGEE. The CDR3 loop is CASSVLAGETQYF. CDR3 sequence (DNA): TGTGCCAGCAGCGTGCTAGCGGGGGAGACCCAGTACTTC.

V is TRBV15 and J is TRBJ2-7, with TRBD1 as a possible D gene (6 bases). V dropped 3 bases and J dropped 6 bases, with 12 bases sitting between them. The germline CDR1 and CDR2 sequences are LNHNV and YYDKDF (reference sequence). CDR3 size: 13 residues. The chain's CDR3 is CATSRSTGLEQYF. The CDR3 nucleotides read TGTGCCACCAGCAGGTCGACAGGACTCGAGCAGTACTTC.